These 19 T cell receptor beta chains were sequenced from one sample in a study of tissue T cells after allogeneic stem cell transplantation. Here immunoSEQ multiplex PCR was the method, and the copy in TCRdb shows in-frame clones only, minus some. The table lists almost 7,500 clones, around 78% of them singletons. Here the sequenced sample was skin, taken at autopsy. Receptors originate from a male patient over 55 with steroid-refractory graft-versus-host disease after an allogeneic stem cell transplant. Some T cells may be the graft donor's.

This clone occurred a few times. The chain combines TRBV7-9 with TRBJ1-2; D uncertain. V was clipped by 2 bases and J by 4 bases, with 8 bases between them. CDR3 size: 13 residues. Germline V gene sequence: CDR1 SEHNR, CDR2 FQNEAQ (reference sequence). CDR3 region: CASSLNDPYGYTF. DNA of the CDR3: TGTGCCAGCAGCTTAAATGACCCCTATGGCTACACCTTC.

This chain joins TRBV4-3 and TRBJ2-7; the D is unclear. CDR1 is LGHNA, CDR2 YSLEER, per germline. Trimming removed 1 base from V and 2 bases from J, with 12 bases in between. This CDR3 has 15 amino acids. The CDR3 sequence: CASSQGPATPYEQYF. The CDR3 DNA follows: TGCGCCAGCAGCCAAGGGCCCGCCACTCCCTACGAGCAGTACTTC.

The chain uses TRBV3-1 (or the pseudogene TRBV3-2) and TRBJ2-3, with D unresolved. The CDR3 totals 15 residues. Per the germline V gene, CDR1 is LGHDT and CDR2 is YNNKEL (reference sequence). V dropped 1 base and J dropped 1 base, with 9 bases sitting between them. CDR3 in DNA: TGTGCCAGCAGCCAAGTTGGCGGTCGCACAGATACGCAGTATTTT. It specifies CASSQVGGRTDTQYF.

The chain combines TRBV28 with TRBJ1-4; 7 bases match TRBD1. Germline V lookup: CDR1 MDHEN, CDR2 SYDVKM. The CDR3 totals 14 residues. Trimming removed 2 bases from V and 8 bases from J; junction bases left unmatched: 5. CDR3: CASSLTGDFEKLFF. Written as DNA, the CDR3 is TGTGCCAGCAGTTTAACAGGGGATTTCGAAAAACTGTTTTTT.

This chain links TRBV6-2 or TRBV6-3 with TRBJ1-1, with D possibly TRBD1 on 5 matching bases. CDR3 length: 14 amino acids. The germline V and J ends were trimmed by 2 bases and 4 bases, with 11 bases remaining between them. Germline-derived CDR1 and CDR2 are MNHEY and SVGEGT. CDR3 residues: CASSYGTYFTEAFF. Written as DNA, the CDR3 is TGTGCCAGCAGTTACGGGACGTATTTCACTGAAGCTTTCTTT.

The V and J genes are TRBV27 and TRBJ1-4; D not certain. V gave up 9 bases and J gave up 5 bases, with 10 bases separating them. This CDR3 is 12 amino acids long. The V gene's germline CDR1 is MNHEY and CDR2 SMNVEV (reference sequence). The CDR3 DNA reads as TGTGCCAGTTCGAGGCAAAATGAAAAACTGTTTTTT. Protein: CASSRQNEKLFF.

In this sample, this clone is medium-sized. The chain uses TRBV5-4 and TRBJ2-3; 10 nucleotides line up with TRBD1. Germline V gene sequence: CDR1 SGHNT, CDR2 YYREEE (reference sequence). V lost 4 bases and J lost 1; bases outside the gene matches: 3. The CDR3 has 15 residues. The CDR3: CASSPGQGRTDTQYF. The CDR3 DNA follows: TGTGCCAGCAGCCCGGGACAGGGGCGCACAGATACGCAGTATTTT.

This clone is large. J is TRBJ1-3 and V is TRBV3-1 (or the pseudogene TRBV3-2), with D maybe TRBD1 (5 bases). Germline V gives CDR1 LGHDT, CDR2 YNNKEL (reference sequence). The CDR3 has 17 amino acids. The V and J ends lost 2 bases and 0 bases respectively, with 14 bases between them. The CDR3 nucleotides read TGTGCCAGCAGCCAAAATCGGGACTCCAGCTCTGGAAACACCATATATTTT. As protein: CASSQNRDSSSGNTIYF.

V usage is TRBV2 and J usage is TRBJ1-1, with a weak D call TRBD1 (6 bases). CDR3 size: 15 residues. Per germline, CDR1 SNHLY and CDR2 FYNNEI. The ends were cut back, 0 bases at V and 7 bases at J, with 15 bases in the middle. The CDR3 reads CASSEAGLTGYEAFF. CDR3 DNA: TGTGCCAGCAGTGAAGCCGGATTAACAGGGTATGAAGCTTTCTTT.

The V and J genes are TRBV6-5 and TRBJ1-2, with D tentatively TRBD1 (5 bases). Germline CDR1 is MNHEY and CDR2 is SVGAGI. The CDR3 totals 14 residues. The V end was cut by 7 bases, the J end by 0 bases, with 12 bases between. The CDR3 is CASKGSPPNYGYTF. In nucleotides, the CDR3 is TGTGCCAGCAAGGGGTCGCCCCCTAACTATGGCTACACCTTC.

The V and J genes are TRBV6-5 and TRBJ2-7; D perhaps matches TRBD1 (6 bases). Trimming stripped 7 bases from V and 2 bases from J, with 18 bases between. The V gene's germline CDR1 is MNHEY and CDR2 SVGAGI. The CDR3 extends over 15 amino acids. CDR3 loop: CASTLRGARTYEQYF. The CDR3 DNA reads as TGTGCCAGCACTCTCAGGGGTGCGAGGACCTACGAGCAGTACTTC.

The rearrangement links TRBV11-2 to TRBJ1-1; 10 bases agree with TRBD1. Germline loops: CDR1 SGHAT, CDR2 FQNNGV. With 1 base clipped from V and 6 bases from J, the junction kept 5 bases outside the gene matches. CDR3 length: 15 residues. The CDR3 DNA reads as TGTGCCAGCAGCTTAGCCGGACAGGGGGTTGCTGAAGCTTTCTTT. This encodes CASSLAGQGVAEAFF.

J is TRBJ2-1 and V is TRBV6-5; D is unresolved. The germline CDR1 and CDR2 sequences are MNHEY and SVGAGI. The CDR3 runs to 13 residues. The V end was cut by 7 bases, the J end by 4 bases, with 11 bases between. The chain's CDR3 is CASTPITYNEQFF. The CDR3 DNA follows: TGTGCCAGCACCCCGATCACATACAATGAGCAGTTCTTC.

V gene TRBV3-1 (or the pseudogene TRBV3-2) combines with J gene TRBJ2-5, with D possibly being TRBD1 or TRBD2 (5 bases each). The CDR3 consists of 16 residues. The germline gives CDR1 LGHDT, CDR2 YNNKEL (reference sequence). V was clipped by 3 bases and J by 5 bases, with 19 bases between them. CDR3 DNA sequence: TGTGCCAGCAGCCAGGGTTTCGGGACGGCGGCTGAGACCCAGTACTTC. It specifies CASSQGFGTAAETQYF.

This clone was recorded a few times. V is TRBV11-3 and J is TRBJ2-5, with D possibly TRBD2 on 6 matching bases. The length of the CDR3 is 16 residues. Germline CDR1 is SGHNT and CDR2 is YENEEA. Trimming pared 5 bases from V and 4 bases from J, leaving 20 bases between. The CDR3 reads CASSVRGAGGRETQYF. Here the CDR3 DNA reads TGTGCCAGCAGCGTTCGAGGAGCGGGTGGTCGAGAGACCCAGTACTTC.

This rearrangement joins TRBV19 to TRBJ2-1; D might be TRBD2 (6 bases). Germline V CDR1 and CDR2: LNHDA, SQIVND (reference sequence). V lost 7 bases and J 6 bases, leaving 19 bases between the germline ends. The CDR3 runs to 15 residues. The CDR3 DNA reads TGTGCCAGTATTCAACTGCGGGACGGGGCCAATGAGCAGTTCTTC. Its protein product is CASIQLRDGANEQFF.

V gene TRBV10-3 combines with J gene TRBJ2-7; 11 nucleotides line up with TRBD1. Germline CDR1 and CDR2: ENHRY and SYGVKD. After removal of 6 bases from V and 5 bases from J, the junction contained 6 bases not matched to a gene. The CDR3 totals 14 residues. CDR3 nucleotide sequence: TGTGCCATCAGCCGGGACAGGGGGATACACGAGCAGTACTTC. Protein product: CAISRDRGIHEQYF.

This chain joins TRBV10-3 and TRBJ2-7; D tentatively reads TRBD1 or TRBD2 (5 bases each). The V and J ends lost 4 bases and 1 base respectively, with 8 bases between them. The V gene's germline CDR1 is ENHRY and CDR2 SYGVKD. This CDR3 has 13 residues. CDR3 region: CAISVGASYEQYF. The DNA for the CDR3 is TGTGCCATCAGTGTCGGGGCATCCTACGAGCAGTACTTC.

The chain uses TRBV4-1 and TRBJ2-5, with TRBD2 matching over 9 bases. Germline loops: CDR1 MGHRA, CDR2 YSYEKL. The CDR3 length is 20 residues. Trimming at V came to 1 base and at J to 5 bases, leaving 20 bases not matched to a gene. CDR3 nucleotides: TGCGCCAGCAGCCAAGTATATAGGTCAGGGACGGGTAGCGGGGGTGAGACCCAGTACTTC. This encodes CASSQVYRSGTGSGGETQYF.